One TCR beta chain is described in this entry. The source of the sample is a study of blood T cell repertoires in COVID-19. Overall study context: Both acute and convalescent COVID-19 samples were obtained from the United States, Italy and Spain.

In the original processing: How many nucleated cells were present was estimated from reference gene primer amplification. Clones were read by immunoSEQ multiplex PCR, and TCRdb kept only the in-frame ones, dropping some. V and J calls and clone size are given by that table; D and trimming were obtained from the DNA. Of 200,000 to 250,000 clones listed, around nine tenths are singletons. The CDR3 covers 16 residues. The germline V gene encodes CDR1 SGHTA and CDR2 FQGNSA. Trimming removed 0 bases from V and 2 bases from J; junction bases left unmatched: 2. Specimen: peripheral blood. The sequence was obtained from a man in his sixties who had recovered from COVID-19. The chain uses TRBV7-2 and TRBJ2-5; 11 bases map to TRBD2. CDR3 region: CASSLALAGGQETQYF. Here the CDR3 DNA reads TGTGCCAGCAGCTTAGCCCTAGCGGGGGGACAAGAGACCCAGTACTTC.